This paragraph reports one TCR beta chain. Its cognate antigen is unknown. Time point denoted: week 11, during vaccination. Vaccination used 300 ug of mutant IDH1 20-mer peptide per dose, with topical imiquimod. The V gene's germline CDR1 is DFQATT and CDR2 SNEGSKA (reference sequence). V was pared by 5 bases and J by 5 bases, with 9 bases between. The CDR3 is made up of 11 amino acids. This record comes from a study of a mutant IDH1 vaccine in newly diagnosed glioma. Whole-study context: In some groups vaccination began 4-6 weeks post-radiotherapy; others received it with temozolomide. The therapy given earlier, which was standard therapy, consisted of radiotherapy, temozolomide, or both, and most of the patients received both. Treated patients comprised 62.5% males and roughly 40% females, mean age about 43 years.

The assay was immunoSEQ multiplex PCR, and TCRdb's table has in-frame clones only and misses some. The sample holds 55,000 to 65,000 clones, 80% seen once. Study results and caveats: Seemingly, pseudoprogression had no relation to changes in the top peripheral T cell clonotypes.

Material: PBMCs, obtained from a glioma patient whose treatment included an IDH1 peptide vaccine. The chain joins TRBV20-1 to TRBJ2-5; D call uncertain. This clonotype originated in a man aged 45 to 65 with glioma. Written as DNA, the CDR3 is TGCAGTGCTGCCGGCGGTGAGACCCAGTACTTC. Its translation is CSAAGGETQYF.